This T cell receptor (beta chain) originates from a study of blood T cell repertoires in COVID-19. Study-level information: The analysed material was cDNA or gDNA that came from T cells, B-cell-depleted T cells, or PBMCs.

Sequencing used immunoSEQ multiplex PCR; TCRdb keeps in-frame clones, though not all of them. The sample includes a few hundred thousand clones, about 88% seen only once; the top ten take 1.4%. The study drew participants aged about 18 to 95 years from approximately 25 US areas. Cohort allocation depended upon clinical history that participants reported. A COVID-19 case was met by exposed participants within 2 weeks before study entry. This receptor was identified in a woman aged 18-29 years who had been exposed to COVID-19. The sequenced sample was PBMCs or T cells enriched from blood (not recorded which).

CDR3 amino acids: CASSSTGTEETQYF. The DNA for the CDR3 is TGTGCCAGCAGTTCCACCGGGACAGAAGAGACCCAGTACTTC. This sequence joins TRBV11-3 and TRBJ2-5; 7 positions match TRBD1. Germline V gene lookup returns CDR1 SGHNT and CDR2 YENEEA. The CDR3 covers 14 residues. V lost 6 bases and J lost 3; bases outside the gene matches: 7.